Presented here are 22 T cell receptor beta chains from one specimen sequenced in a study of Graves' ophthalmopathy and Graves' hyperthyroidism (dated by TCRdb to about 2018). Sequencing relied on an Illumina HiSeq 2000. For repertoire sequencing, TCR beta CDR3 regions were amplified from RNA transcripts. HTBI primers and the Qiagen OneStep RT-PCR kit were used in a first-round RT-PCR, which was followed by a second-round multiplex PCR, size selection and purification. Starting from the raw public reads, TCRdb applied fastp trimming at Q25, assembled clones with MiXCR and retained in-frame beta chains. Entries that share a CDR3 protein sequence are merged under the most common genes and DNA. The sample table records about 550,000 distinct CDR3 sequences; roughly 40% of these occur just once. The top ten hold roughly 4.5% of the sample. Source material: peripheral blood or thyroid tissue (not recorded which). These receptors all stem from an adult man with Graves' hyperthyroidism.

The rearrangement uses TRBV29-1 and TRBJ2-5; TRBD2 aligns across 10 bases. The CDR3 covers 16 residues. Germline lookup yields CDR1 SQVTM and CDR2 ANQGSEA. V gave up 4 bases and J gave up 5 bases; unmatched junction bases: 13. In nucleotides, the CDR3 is TGCAGCGTTGCACCAGCTACTAGCGGGACCGCGGAGACCCAGTACTTC. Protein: CSVAPATSGTAETQYF.

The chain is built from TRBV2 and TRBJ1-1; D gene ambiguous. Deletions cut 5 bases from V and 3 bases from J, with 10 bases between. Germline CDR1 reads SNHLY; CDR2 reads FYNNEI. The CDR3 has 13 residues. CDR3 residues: CASSKARHTEAFF. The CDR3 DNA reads TGTGCCAGCAGTAAGGCTAGGCACACTGAAGCTTTCTTT.

Here the CDR3 reads CASSPLPGLWGQPQHF. Here the CDR3 DNA reads TGTGCCAGCAGCCCCTTGCCGGGCCTTTGGGGTCAGCCCCAGCATTTT. V and J are TRBV5-5 and TRBJ1-5; no clear D. This CDR3 contains 16 residues. The germline V and J ends were trimmed by 4 bases and 6 bases, with 20 bases remaining between them. Germline assignment: CDR1 SGHKS and CDR2 YYEKEE (reference sequence).

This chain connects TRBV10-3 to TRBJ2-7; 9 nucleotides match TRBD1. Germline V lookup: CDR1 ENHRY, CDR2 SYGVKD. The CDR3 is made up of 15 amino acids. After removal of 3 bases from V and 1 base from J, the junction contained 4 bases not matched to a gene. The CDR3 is CAISDRDRVSYEQYF. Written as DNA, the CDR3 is TGTGCCATCAGTGACCGGGACAGGGTTTCCTACGAGCAGTACTTC.

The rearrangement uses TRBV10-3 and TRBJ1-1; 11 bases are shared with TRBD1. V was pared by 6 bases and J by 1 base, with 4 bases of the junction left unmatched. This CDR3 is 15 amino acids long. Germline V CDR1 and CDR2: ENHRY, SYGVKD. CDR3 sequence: CAISAGTGGNTEAFF. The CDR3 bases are TGTGCCATCAGCGCCGGGACAGGGGGGAACACTGAAGCTTTCTTT.

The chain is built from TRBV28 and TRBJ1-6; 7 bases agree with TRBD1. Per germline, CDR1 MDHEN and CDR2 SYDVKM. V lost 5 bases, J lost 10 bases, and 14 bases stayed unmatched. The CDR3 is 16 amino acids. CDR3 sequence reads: CASSRQRGRSRSPLHF. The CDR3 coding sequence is TGTGCCAGCAGTAGACAGAGGGGGCGCAGTAGATCACCCCTCCACTTT. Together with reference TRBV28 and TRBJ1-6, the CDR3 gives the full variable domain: DVKVTQSSRYLVKRTGEKVFLECVQDMDHENMFWYRQDPGLGLRLIYFSYDVKMKEKGDIPEGYSVSREKKERFSLILESASTNQTSMYLCASSRQRGRSRSPLHFGNGTRLTVT.

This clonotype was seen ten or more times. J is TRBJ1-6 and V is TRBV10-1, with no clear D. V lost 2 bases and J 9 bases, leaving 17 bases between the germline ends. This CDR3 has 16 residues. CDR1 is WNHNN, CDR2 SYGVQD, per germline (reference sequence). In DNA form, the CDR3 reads TGCGCCAGCAGTGAGCATGTGGCTCCGCGAATTTCACCCCTCCACTTT. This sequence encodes CASSEHVAPRISPLHF.

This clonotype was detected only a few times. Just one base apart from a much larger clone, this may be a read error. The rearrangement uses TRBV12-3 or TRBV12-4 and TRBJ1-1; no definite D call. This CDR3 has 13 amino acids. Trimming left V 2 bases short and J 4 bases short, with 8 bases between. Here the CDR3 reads CASSLTLATEAFF. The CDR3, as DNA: TGTGCCAGCAGTTTAACTCTGGCCACTGAAGCTTTCTTT.

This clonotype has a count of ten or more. DNA of the CDR3: TGTGCCAGCAGTGCGGGGGCGCGGGGCAATCAGCCCCAGCATTTT. The encoded protein is CASSAGARGNQPQHF. The chain joins TRBV12-3 or TRBV12-4 to TRBJ1-5; D is possibly TRBD1 (6 bases). V was pared by 5 bases and J by 2 bases, with 13 bases between. The CDR3 covers 15 residues.

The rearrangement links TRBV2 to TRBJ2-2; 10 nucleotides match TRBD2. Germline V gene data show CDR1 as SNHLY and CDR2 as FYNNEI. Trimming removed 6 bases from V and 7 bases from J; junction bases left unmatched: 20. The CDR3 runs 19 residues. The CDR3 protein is CASSQDDVLAGVGSGELFF. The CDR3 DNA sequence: TGTGCCAGCAGCCAAGATGATGTCCTAGCGGGAGTCGGAAGCGGGGAGCTGTTTTTT. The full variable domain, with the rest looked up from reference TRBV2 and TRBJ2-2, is EPEVTQTPSHQVTQMGQEVILRCVPISNHLYFYWYRQILGQKVEFLVSFYNNEISEKSEIFDDQFSVERPDGSNFTLKIRSTKLEDSAMYFCASSQDDVLAGVGSGELFFGEGSRLTVL.

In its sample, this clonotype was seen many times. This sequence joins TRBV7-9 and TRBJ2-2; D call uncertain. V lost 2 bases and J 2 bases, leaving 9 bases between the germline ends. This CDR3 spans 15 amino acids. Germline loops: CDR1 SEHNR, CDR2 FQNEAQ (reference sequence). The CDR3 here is CASSLSDFNTGELFF. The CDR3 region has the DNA TGTGCCAGCAGCTTAAGCGACTTCAACACCGGGGAGCTGTTTTTT. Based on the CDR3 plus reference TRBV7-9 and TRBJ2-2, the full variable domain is DTGVSQNPRHKITKRGQNVTFRCDPISEHNRLYWYRQTLGQGPEFLTYFQNEAQLEKSRLLSDRFSAERPKGSFSTLEIQRTEQGDSAMYLCASSLSDFNTGELFFGEGSRLTVL.

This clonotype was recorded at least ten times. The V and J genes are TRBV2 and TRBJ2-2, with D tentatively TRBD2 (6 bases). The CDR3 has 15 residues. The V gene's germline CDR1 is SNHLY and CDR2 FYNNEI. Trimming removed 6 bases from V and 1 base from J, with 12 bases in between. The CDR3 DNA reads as TGTGCCAGCAGCGGACTATCCTGGAACACCGGGGAGCTGTTTTTT. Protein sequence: CASSGLSWNTGELFF.

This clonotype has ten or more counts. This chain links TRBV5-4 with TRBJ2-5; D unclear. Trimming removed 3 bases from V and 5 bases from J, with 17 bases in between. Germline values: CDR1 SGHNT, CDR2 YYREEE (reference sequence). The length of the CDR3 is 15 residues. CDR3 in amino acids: CASSSPDVARETQYF. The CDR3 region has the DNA TGTGCCAGCAGCTCCCCCGACGTGGCGCGGGAGACCCAGTACTTC. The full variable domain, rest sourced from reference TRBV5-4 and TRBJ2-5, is ETGVTQSPTHLIKTRGQQVTLRCSSQSGHNTVSWYQQALGQGPQFIFQYYREEENGRGNFPPRFSGLQFPNYSSELNVNALELDDSALYLCASSSPDVARETQYFGPGTRLLVL.

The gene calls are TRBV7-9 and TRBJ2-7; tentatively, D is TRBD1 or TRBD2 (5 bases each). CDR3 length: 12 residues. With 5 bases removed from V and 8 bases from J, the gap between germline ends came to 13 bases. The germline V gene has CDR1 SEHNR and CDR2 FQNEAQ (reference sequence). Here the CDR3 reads CASSGTGTQQYF. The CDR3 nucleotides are TGTGCCAGCAGCGGGACCGGGACCCAGCAGTACTTC.

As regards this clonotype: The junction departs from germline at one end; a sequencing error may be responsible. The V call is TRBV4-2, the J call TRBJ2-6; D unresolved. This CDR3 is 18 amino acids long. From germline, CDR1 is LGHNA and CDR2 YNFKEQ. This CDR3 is CTSSQDLPSFSGANVLTF. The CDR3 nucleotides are TGTACCAGCAGCCAAGATCTACCATCCTTTTCTGGGGCCAACGTCCTGACTTTC.

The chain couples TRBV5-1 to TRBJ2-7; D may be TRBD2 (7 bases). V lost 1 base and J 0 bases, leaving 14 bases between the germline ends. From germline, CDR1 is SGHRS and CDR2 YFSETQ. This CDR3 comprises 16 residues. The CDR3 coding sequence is TGCGCCAGCAGCTTGAGGGGGGGGGCCCACTCCTACGAGCAGTACTTC. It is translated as CASSLRGGAHSYEQYF.

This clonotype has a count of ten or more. The CDR3 here is CASSPERGGVSGYTF. The CDR3, as DNA: TGTGCCAGCAGTCCGGAGAGAGGGGGAGTTAGTGGCTACACCTTC. J is TRBJ1-2 and V is TRBV7-9, with D perhaps TRBD1 (6 bases). Trimming took off 6 bases at V and 7 bases at J, with 21 bases between the two ends. Germline lookup yields CDR1 SEHNR and CDR2 FQNEAQ (reference sequence). CDR3 length equals 15 residues. Drawing the rest from reference TRBV7-9 and TRBJ1-2, the complete variable domain is DTGVSQNPRHKITKRGQNVTFRCDPISEHNRLYWYRQTLGQGPEFLTYFQNEAQLEKSRLLSDRFSAERPKGSFSTLEIQRTEQGDSAMYLCASSPERGGVSGYTFGSGTRLTVV.

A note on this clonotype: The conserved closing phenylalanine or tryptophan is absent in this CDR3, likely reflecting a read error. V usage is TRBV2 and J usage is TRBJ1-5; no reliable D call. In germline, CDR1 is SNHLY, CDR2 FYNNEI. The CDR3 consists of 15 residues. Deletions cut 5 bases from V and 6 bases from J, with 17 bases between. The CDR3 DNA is TGTGCCAGCAGTTTAGGGCTCCTTGGGAGTCAGCCCCAGCATCTT. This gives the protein CASSLGLLGSQPQHL.

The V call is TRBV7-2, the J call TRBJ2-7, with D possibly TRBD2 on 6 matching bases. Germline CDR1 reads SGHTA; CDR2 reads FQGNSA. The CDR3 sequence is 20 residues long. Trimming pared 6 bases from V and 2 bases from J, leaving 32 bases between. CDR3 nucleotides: TGTGCCAGCAGACAAGGGCTAGTGGCGGGGCGCTCTGCCAACACCTACGAGCAGTACTTC. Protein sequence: CASRQGLVAGRSANTYEQYF.

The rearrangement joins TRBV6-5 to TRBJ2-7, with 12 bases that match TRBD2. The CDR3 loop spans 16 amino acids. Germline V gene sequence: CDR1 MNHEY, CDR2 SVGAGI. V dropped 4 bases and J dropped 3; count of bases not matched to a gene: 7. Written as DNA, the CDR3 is TGTGCCAGCAGTTCTCAACTAGCGGGGGGATACTACGAGCAGTACTTC. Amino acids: CASSSQLAGGYYEQYF.

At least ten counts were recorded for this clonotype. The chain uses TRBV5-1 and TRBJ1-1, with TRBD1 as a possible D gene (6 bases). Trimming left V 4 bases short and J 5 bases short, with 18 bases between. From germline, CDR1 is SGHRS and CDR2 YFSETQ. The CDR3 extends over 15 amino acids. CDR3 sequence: CASSITGSWKTEAFF. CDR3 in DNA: TGCGCCAGCAGCATCACAGGGTCCTGGAAGACTGAAGCTTTCTTT.

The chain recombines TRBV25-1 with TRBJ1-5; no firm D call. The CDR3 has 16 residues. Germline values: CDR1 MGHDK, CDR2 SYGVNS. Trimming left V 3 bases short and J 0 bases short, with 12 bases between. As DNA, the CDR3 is TGTGCCAGCAGTGACGCCGGGAAATATAGCAATCAGCCCCAGCATTTT. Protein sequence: CASSDAGKYSNQPQHF.